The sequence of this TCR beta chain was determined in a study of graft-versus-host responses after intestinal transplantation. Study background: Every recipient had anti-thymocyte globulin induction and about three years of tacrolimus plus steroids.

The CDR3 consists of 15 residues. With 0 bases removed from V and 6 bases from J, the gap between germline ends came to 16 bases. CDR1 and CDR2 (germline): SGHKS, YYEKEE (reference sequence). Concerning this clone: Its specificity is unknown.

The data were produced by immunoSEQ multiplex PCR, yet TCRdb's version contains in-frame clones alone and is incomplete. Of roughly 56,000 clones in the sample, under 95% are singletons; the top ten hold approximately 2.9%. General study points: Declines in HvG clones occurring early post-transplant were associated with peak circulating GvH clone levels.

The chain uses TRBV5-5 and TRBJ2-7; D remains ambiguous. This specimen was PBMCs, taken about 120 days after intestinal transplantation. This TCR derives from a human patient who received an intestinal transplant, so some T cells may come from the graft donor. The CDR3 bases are TGTGCCAGCAGCTTGGTTCCAGGTACCCCTTTCGAGCAGTACTTC. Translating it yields CASSLVPGTPFEQYF.